This T cell receptor (beta chain) was captured by sequencing in a study of response to subunit inactivated influenza vaccine. Study-wide points: The study's authors posited that every seasonal influenza vaccination enlists few new T cells.

This clonotype was detected ten times or more. What it recognizes is unknown. Each CDR3 protein gets one entry after TCRdb re-called the RT-PCR reads with MiXCR. Of about 830,000 distinct CDR3 sequences in the sample, approximately 17% are singletons; the top ten hold under 13%. This TCR derives from a man in his forties or fifties who received an inactivated influenza vaccine. The starting material was PBMCs from blood, obtained around 5 days after vaccination.

The CDR3 sequence: CASSYSRGNTEAFF. DNA of the CDR3: TGTGCCAGCAGTTACAGCCGAGGGAACACTGAAGCTTTCTTT. The rearrangement uses TRBV6-5 and TRBJ1-1; no firm D call. The CDR3 is 14 residues long. V was trimmed by 2 bases and J by 1 base, leaving 8 bases between them. Germline CDR1 and CDR2: MNHEY and SVGAGI.